The 13 T cell receptor beta chains in this list originate from one sample, sequenced in a study of CD8+CD57+ T cells in acquired aplastic anemia. Template material for TCR beta VDJ and CDR3 profiling consisted of genomic DNA. TCRdb passed the reads through MiXCR, listing each CDR3 protein once. The sample comprises 200,000 or so distinct CDR3 sequences, more than 55% of which are singletons, and roughly 50% rests with the top ten. All patients picked for sequencing had shown, by flow cytometry, an expansion of CD8+CD57+ cells. Material for sequencing was sorted CD4+, CD8+, or CD8+CD57+ T cells (not recorded which) from PBMCs. The receptors come from a human donor with aplastic anemia.

The chain links TRBV7-2 to TRBJ1-6; D remains unclear. The germline V gene has CDR1 SGHTA and CDR2 FQGNSA. The V end was cut by 1 base, the J end by 6 bases, with 10 bases between. This CDR3 region has 15 residues. CDR3: CASSLVIMGNSPLHF. The DNA of the CDR3 is TGTGCCAGCAGCTTAGTGATCATGGGTAATTCACCCCTCCACTTT.

There are many counts of this clonotype. The CDR3 protein is CASSLHQGGNSPLHF. In nucleotides, the CDR3 is TGTGCCAGCAGCTTACACCAGGGAGGAAATTCACCCCTCCACTTT. This rearrangement joins TRBV7-6 to TRBJ1-6; the D gene is possibly TRBD1 (5 bases). V was clipped by 2 bases and J by 7 bases, with 12 bases between them. Germline values: CDR1 SGHVS, CDR2 FNYEAQ. The CDR3 has 15 residues.

A few counts support this clonotype. V is TRBV20-1 and J is TRBJ2-7, with 10 positions matching TRBD1. The CDR3 runs to 14 residues. CDR1 is DFQATT, CDR2 SNEGSKA, per germline (reference sequence). Trimming at V came to 5 bases and at J to 6 bases, leaving 10 bases not matched to a gene. CDR3 amino acids: CSARQAGTGAEQYV. CDR3 bases: TGCAGTGCTCGACAGGCCGGGACAGGGGCCGAGCAGTACGTC.

V gene TRBV20-1 combines with J gene TRBJ2-7, with 7 bases aligning to TRBD1. This CDR3 is 14 amino acids long. The germline CDR1 and CDR2 sequences are DFQATT and SNEGSKA (reference sequence). V shed 5 bases and J 5 bases; nucleotides not matched to a gene: 12. CDR3 bases: TGCAGTGCTTTTGACAGGGATAACCAAAACGAGCAGTACTTC. The encoded protein is CSAFDRDNQNEQYF.

CDR3 sequence reads: CASSSGASGANTGELFF. The CDR3 coding sequence is TGTGCCAGCAGCTCAGGGGCTAGCGGCGCGAACACCGGGGAGCTGTTTTTT. The rearrangement joins TRBV7-3 to TRBJ2-2, with a tentative D call TRBD2 (7 bases). V shed 4 bases and J shed 0 bases, with 15 bases lying between them. The CDR3 covers 17 residues. Germline V gene data show CDR1 as SGHTA and CDR2 as FQGTGA.

The chain employs TRBV19 and TRBJ1-6; 7 bases map to TRBD1. CDR1 is LNHDA and CDR2 is SQIVND in the germline V gene (reference sequence). Trimming took 5 bases from V and 5 from J; bases not matched to a gene: 12. The length of the CDR3 is 17 residues. CDR3 loop: CASSPSIRGFDNSPLHF. DNA for the CDR3: TGTGCCAGTAGTCCCTCCATCAGGGGGTTTGATAATTCACCCCTCCACTTT.

The CDR3 bases are TGTGCCAGCAGCCCTCAGACAGAGACCTACGAGCAGTACTTC. It translates to CASSPQTETYEQYF. This chain uses TRBV2 with TRBJ2-7, with D possibly TRBD1 on 5 matching bases. Germline V CDR1 and CDR2: SNHLY, FYNNEI. V was clipped by 6 bases and J by 2 bases, with 14 bases between them. This CDR3 comprises 14 residues. Combining the CDR3 with reference TRBV2 and TRBJ2-7 gives the whole variable domain EPEVTQTPSHQVTQMGQEVILRCVPISNHLYFYWYRQILGQKVEFLVSFYNNEISEKSEIFDDQFSVERPDGSNFTLKIRSTKLEDSAMYFCASSPQTETYEQYFGPGTRLTVT.

The chain joins TRBV7-9 to TRBJ1-1; D remains unclear. CDR1 and CDR2 from the germline V gene are SEHNR and FQNEAQ (reference sequence). The CDR3 contains 15 residues. V was shortened by 3 bases and J by 1 base, with 12 bases between the two germline ends. This CDR3 reads CASSFNVLGNTEAFF. CDR3 nucleotide sequence: TGTGCCAGCAGCTTCAACGTGCTTGGGAACACTGAAGCTTTCTTT.

The V and J genes are TRBV7-3 and TRBJ1-1; D is possibly TRBD1 (5 bases). Germline V gene sequence: CDR1 SGHTA, CDR2 FQGTGA. The CDR3 covers 14 residues. The V gene lost 2 bases and the J gene lost 3 bases, with 10 bases spanning the gap. In nucleotides, the CDR3 is TGTGCCAGCAGCTTAGAAGGGGCGGACACTGAAGCTTTCTTT. Translated: CASSLEGADTEAFF.

V gene TRBV7-2 combines with J gene TRBJ2-1, with 7 positions matching TRBD1. The CDR3 covers 15 residues. J lost 0 bases, V lost 5 bases, and 4 bases had no gene match. Per germline, CDR1 SGHTA and CDR2 FQGNSA. CDR3 sequence (DNA): TGTGCCAGCAGCGCATCAGGGGGCTCCTACAATGAGCAGTTCTTC. It encodes CASSASGGSYNEQFF.

The V gene is TRBV5-1, the J gene TRBJ1-4; 10 nucleotides line up with TRBD1. Unmatched junction bases numbered 4, after V lost 0 bases and J lost 14 bases. CDR1 and CDR2 (germline): SGHRS, YFSETQ. The CDR3 has 13 amino acids. The CDR3 sequence is CASSLGQGAALFF. CDR3 coding DNA: TGCGCCAGCAGCTTGGGACAGGGGGCCGCGCTGTTTTTT.

The rearrangement joins TRBV20-1 to TRBJ2-5; maybe TRBD2 (6 bases). V was trimmed by 3 bases and J by 3 bases, leaving 11 bases between them. Germline V gene data show CDR1 as DFQATT and CDR2 as SNEGSKA (reference sequence). This CDR3 has 13 amino acids. The CDR3 DNA is TGCAGTGCTAGGAACGGGAGTAAAGAGACCCAGTACTTC. This encodes CSARNGSKETQYF.

The rearrangement uses TRBV7-2 and TRBJ2-2, with D perhaps matching TRBD2 (5 bases). There are 15 residues in the CDR3. Germline CDR1 and CDR2: SGHTA and FQGNSA. Trimming left V 1 base short and J 6 bases short, with 12 bases between. The CDR3 region is CASSLGLIGAGELFF. CDR3 nucleotide sequence: TGTGCCAGCAGCTTAGGACTAATCGGTGCCGGGGAGCTGTTTTTT.